This is a list of T cell receptor beta chains from one sample in a study of cytomegalovirus exposure and HLA in healthy donors. TCRdb keeps only in-frame clones here, not all; method: immunoSEQ multiplex PCR. The sample shows some 180,000 clones, 80% of them seen only once. Sequenced material: PBMCs. The source is a girl aged 5 to 17 in good health and CMV-seropositive. Both conserved end residues are part of each CDR3. A D gene is named only where the DNA matches it firmly. Some rows have no size entry. The others give once, few or many, or a class for an expanded clone.

j_gene	abundance	d_gene	v_gene	CDR3aa	CDR3nt
TRBJ1-2	.	.	TRBV7-6	CASSPTGGTNYGYTF	TGTGCCAGCAGCCCGACGGGAGGGACAAACTATGGCTACACCTTC
TRBJ2-7	.	.	TRBV5-6	CASRGTDPTSYEQYF	TGTGCCAGCCGGGGGACAGACCCTACCTCCTACGAGCAGTACTTC
TRBJ1-1	.	.	TRBV6-1	CASSFGRGMNTEAFF	TGTGCCAGCAGCTTCGGTAGGGGAATGAACACTGAAGCTTTCTTT
TRBJ2-1	once	TRBD2	TRBV4-3	CASSLDPGGSSYNEQFF	TGCGCCAGCAGCCTCGACCCGGGGGGAAGCTCCTACAATGAGCAGTTCTTC
TRBJ2-1	few	.	TRBV11-3	CASSLGGERNEQFF	TGTGCCAGCAGCTTAGGGGGCGAGAGGAATGAGCAGTTCTTC
TRBJ1-5	.	.	TRBV2	CASSERGLLLNQPQHF	TGTGCCAGCAGTGAAAGGGGACTGTTGCTCAATCAGCCCCAGCATTTT
TRBJ1-4	.	.	TRBV5-1	CASSRRGAKEKLFF	TGCGCCAGCAGCCGACGGGGGGCAAAAGAAAAACTGTTTTTT
TRBJ2-1	.	TRBD2	TRBV13	CASSTPHTSGIYNEQFF	TGTGCCAGCAGCACTCCCCATACTAGCGGCATCTACAATGAGCAGTTCTTC
TRBJ1-1	.	.	TRBV6-1	CASSLNRVGNTEAFF	TGTGCCAGCAGTCTTAACAGGGTGGGTAACACTGAAGCTTTCTTT
TRBJ2-1	.	TRBD2	TRBV10-3	CAIRRKAGGPDEQFF	TGTGCCATTCGTCGTAAAGCGGGAGGGCCTGATGAGCAGTTCTTC
TRBJ2-3	few	TRBD2	TRBV6-1	CASSGLAGGPITDTQYF	TGTGCCAGCAGTGGGTTAGCGGGAGGGCCAATTACAGATACGCAGTATTTT
TRBJ2-1	.	.	TRBV5-1	CASHRYPGSYNEQFF	TGCGCCAGCCACAGATACCCCGGCTCCTACAATGAGCAGTTCTTC
TRBJ1-2	.	.	TRBV27	CASSLAGYGYTF	TGTGCCAGCAGTTTAGCGGGGTATGGCTACACCTTC
TRBJ2-1	.	TRBD1	TRBV5-6	CASSFGTGGNEQFF	TGTGCCAGCAGCTTCGGGACAGGTGGGAATGAGCAGTTCTTC
TRBJ1-2	.	TRBD1	TRBV16	CASSQRTGGYGYTF	TGTGCCAGCAGCCAACGGACAGGGGGCTATGGCTACACCTTC
TRBJ1-2	.	.	TRBV9	CASSGANNYGYTF	TGTGCCAGCAGCGGGGCAAATAACTATGGCTACACCTTC
TRBJ2-7	.	.	TRBV6-5	CASSYSWVSGEQYF	TGTGCCAGCAGTTACTCGTGGGTCTCAGGGGAGCAGTACTTC
TRBJ2-7	once	TRBD2	TRBV4-3	CASSQGSSGGPSSYEQYF	TGCGCCAGCAGCCAAGGGTCTAGCGGGGGGCCTAGCTCCTACGAGCAGTACTTC
TRBJ2-1	.	TRBD1	TRBV15	CATSRPQGSSYNEQFF	TGTGCCACCAGCAGACCACAGGGGAGCTCCTACAATGAGCAGTTCTTC
TRBJ2-7	once	TRBD1	TRBV9	CASSVEMTGSLYEQYF	TGTGCCAGCAGCGTAGAAATGACAGGGTCCCTCTACGAGCAGTACTTC
TRBJ1-5	.	.	TRBV10-3	CAISDLNQPQHF	TGTGCCATCAGTGATCTCAATCAGCCCCAGCATTTT
TRBJ1-2	few	TRBD1	TRBV18	CASSPQTGLDGYTF	TGTGCCAGCTCACCGCAGACAGGGCTGGATGGCTACACCTTC
TRBJ1-2	few	TRBD1	TRBV2	CASSGDRDDGYTF	TGTGCCAGCAGTGGGGACAGGGACGATGGCTACACCTTC